The 15 T cell receptor beta chains in this list originate from one sample, sequenced in a study of cytomegalovirus exposure and HLA in healthy donors (dated by TCRdb to about 2017). The method behind the library was the immunoSEQ multiplex PCR assay. For the multiplex PCR, a mixture combining 60 forward primers for TCR Vbeta segments and 13 reverse primers for TCR Jbeta segments was used. TCRdb holds this immuneACCESS table with in-frame rearrangements only. Some clones are missing; in checked studies, unresolved V genes explain under half, and the rest has no known cause. The sample table lists 100,000 to 150,000 clones, about 80% of them with a count of one. Around 8% of the sample is held by the ten biggest clonotypes. Input material: PBMCs. The source is a female donor in good health and CMV-seropositive.

V is TRBV5-1 and J is TRBJ1-2; D may be TRBD1 (6 bases). The CDR3 contains 14 residues. V was pared by 8 bases and J by 2 bases, with 16 bases between. The germline V gene has CDR1 SGHRS and CDR2 YFSETQ. The CDR3 here is CASQGSEPNYGYTF. CDR3 DNA: TGCGCCAGTCAGGGGAGTGAGCCCAACTATGGCTACACCTTC.

The chain has TRBV18 and TRBJ1-4; the D is unclear. The CDR3 contains 14 residues. The germline gives CDR1 KGHSH, CDR2 LQKENI. The V and J ends lost 0 bases and 4 bases respectively, with 6 bases between them. The chain's CDR3 is CASSPPGSNEKLFF. CDR3 coding DNA: TGTGCCAGCTCACCACCTGGTAGTAATGAAAAACTGTTTTTT.

This chain's CDR3 is CASSPFGAQDTEAFF. CDR3 in DNA: TGTGCCAGCTCACCTTTTGGGGCGCAGGACACTGAAGCTTTCTTT. The chain couples TRBV18 to TRBJ1-1; TRBD1 is a possible D gene (5 bases). Looked up from germline, CDR1 is KGHSH and CDR2 is LQKENI. V shed 3 bases and J shed 3 bases, with 14 bases lying between them. The CDR3 consists of 15 residues. The variable domain in full, with the rest retrieved from reference TRBV18 and TRBJ1-1, is NAGVMQNPRHLVRRRGQEARLRCSPMKGHSHVYWYRQLPEEGLKFMVYLQKENIIDESGMPKERFSAEFPKEGPSILRIQQVVRGDSAAYFCASSPFGAQDTEAFFGQGTRLTVV.

V and J are TRBV7-9 and TRBJ2-3, with no clear D. Germline V gene data show CDR1 as SEHNR and CDR2 as FQNEAQ (reference sequence). V was cut by 1 base and J by 13 bases, with 18 bases left in between. The CDR3 contains 14 residues. CDR3 nucleotide sequence: TGTGCCAGCAGCTTAGTAGGCGCAAGCGAGTTAGAGTATTTT. As protein: CASSLVGASELEYF.

V and J are TRBV7-2 and TRBJ1-5, with D uncertain. V was trimmed by 3 bases and J by 6 bases, leaving 6 bases between them. Germline loops: CDR1 SGHTA, CDR2 FQGNSA. The CDR3 has 12 residues. CDR3 nucleotide sequence: TGTGCCAGCAGCTTCCCTTTTCAGCCCCAGCATTTT. Its protein product is CASSFPFQPQHF. The variable domain in full, completed from reference TRBV7-2 and TRBJ1-5, reads GAGVSQSPSNKVTEKGKDVELRCDPISGHTALYWYRQSLGQGLEFLIYFQGNSAPDKSGLPSDRFSAERTGGSVSTLTIQRTQQEDSAVYLCASSFPFQPQHFGDGTRLSIL.

The chain has TRBV2 and TRBJ2-2, with TRBD1 matching over 10 bases. Germline trimming cut 4 bases from V and 7 bases from J; bases unmatched to any gene: 6. Looked up from germline, CDR1 is SNHLY and CDR2 is FYNNEI. This CDR3 contains 15 residues. This CDR3 reads CASSGGQGRVGELFF. For the CDR3, the DNA is TGTGCCAGCAGTGGGGGACAGGGGCGGGTCGGGGAGCTGTTTTTT.

The chain combines TRBV18 with TRBJ2-2; D is unclear. The CDR3 runs 12 residues. The V and J ends lost 1 base and 9 bases respectively, with 6 bases between them. Germline V gene sequence: CDR1 KGHSH, CDR2 LQKENI. The CDR3 loop is CASSPQSRELFF. For the CDR3, the DNA is TGTGCCAGCTCACCACAAAGCAGGGAGCTGTTTTTT.

The chain recombines TRBV6-6 with TRBJ1-2; possible D gene TRBD1, 6 bases. This CDR3 has 13 amino acids. V gave up 6 bases and J gave up 6 bases, with 14 bases separating them. The germline V gene has CDR1 MNHNY and CDR2 SVGAGI (reference sequence). The CDR3 coding sequence is TGTGCCAGCAGAGACACAGGGAAGGATGGCTACACCTTC. It yields the protein CASRDTGKDGYTF.

V is TRBV2 and J is TRBJ2-7; 10 nucleotides match TRBD1. This CDR3 is 14 amino acids long. Per the germline V gene, CDR1 is SNHLY and CDR2 is FYNNEI. V shed 4 bases, J shed 2 bases, and the junction held 2 bases outside the gene matches. This CDR3 is CASSGQGAAYEQYF. CDR3 coding DNA: TGTGCCAGCAGTGGACAGGGGGCCGCCTACGAGCAGTACTTC.

The gene calls are TRBV4-2 and TRBJ1-1; perhaps TRBD1 as D (6 bases). Germline CDR1 is LGHNA and CDR2 is YNFKEQ. The length of the CDR3 is 15 residues. Trimming pared 3 bases from V and 1 base from J, leaving 12 bases between. As DNA, the CDR3 is TGTGCCAGCAGCCACTCCAGGGGTTCGAACACTGAAGCTTTCTTT. Protein sequence: CASSHSRGSNTEAFF.

The chain links TRBV6-5 to TRBJ1-5, with TRBD1 matching over 8 bases. This CDR3 region has 15 residues. Per germline, CDR1 MNHEY and CDR2 SVGAGI. V was clipped by 2 bases and J by 5 bases; unmatched bases: 5. The CDR3, as DNA: TGTGCCAGCAGTTACACGACAGGGGTCGATCAGCCCCAGCATTTT. Its translation: CASSYTTGVDQPQHF.

The rearrangement uses TRBV7-7 and TRBJ2-3; TRBD1 aligns across 7 bases. The CDR3 runs to 15 residues. V shed 1 base, J shed 1 base, and the junction held 2 bases outside the gene matches. The germline CDR1 and CDR2 sequences are SSHAT and FNYEAQ (reference sequence). The CDR3 is CASSLGQGGTDTQYF. The CDR3 region has the DNA TGTGCCAGCAGCTTAGGACAGGGAGGCACAGATACGCAGTATTTT.

The gene calls are TRBV4-2 and TRBJ2-5; 12 nucleotides align to TRBD2. The CDR3 length is 17 residues. V lost 4 bases, J lost 5 bases, and 11 bases stayed unmatched. Per the germline V gene, CDR1 is LGHNA and CDR2 is YNFKEQ. The CDR3 region has the DNA TGTGCCAGCAGCCTTTCGGCGAGGACTAGCGGGGCGGAGACCCAGTACTTC. Translated: CASSLSARTSGAETQYF.

The chain couples TRBV27 to TRBJ2-2; 8 bases match TRBD1. The V segment lost 2 bases and the J segment 1 base; nucleotides outside the gene matches: 6. The CDR3 is 17 amino acids. Germline V lookup: CDR1 MNHEY, CDR2 SMNVEV (reference sequence). This CDR3 is CASSLGPGQGNTGELFF. DNA of the CDR3: TGTGCCAGCAGTTTAGGACCAGGACAGGGGAACACCGGGGAGCTGTTTTTT.

The chain combines TRBV19 with TRBJ1-5; 7 positions match TRBD1. CDR1 LNHDA and CDR2 SQIVND come from the germline V gene (reference sequence). This CDR3 is built from 14 residues. Losses at the gene ends were 7 bases for V and 4 bases for J; bases not matched to a gene: 7. The CDR3 DNA follows: TGTGCCAGTACGTCAGGGGGGATGAATCAGCCCCAGCATTTT. Translated, it gives CASTSGGMNQPQHF.